Presented here are 22 T cell receptor beta chains from one specimen sequenced in a study of shared clonotypes between healthy human individuals (dated by TCRdb to the early 2020s). The library was prepared using the immunoSEQ multiplex PCR assay. Imported from immuneACCESS, the table was reduced by TCRdb to in-frame sequences with V and J called. These copies leave out some clones; in studies compared against another copy, an unresolved V gene accounts for under half, and the cause of the remainder is not known. The table for this sample lists 2 million to 2.5 million clones; 80% to 95% of them were counted only once. 0.39% of the sample is taken by the ten largest. Sequencing was done on a sample of naive CD4+ T cells from PBMCs. What this sample's cell subset or site label stands for: CD45RA+ positively selected. All receptors derive from a man between 18 and 29 years old in good health. Some clones in this sample may be carry-over from other donors' samples.

The genes are TRBV7-9 and TRBJ2-1; 9 bases map to TRBD1. The length of the CDR3 is 16 residues. The trim removed 3 bases at V and 9 bases at J, leaving 12 bases unmatched. The germline CDR1 and CDR2 sequences are SEHNR and FQNEAQ (reference sequence). The CDR3: CASSFTTGTGFGEQFF. CDR3 coding DNA: TGTGCCAGCAGCTTCACCACCGGGACAGGGTTTGGTGAGCAGTTCTTC.

The chain uses TRBV6-6 and TRBJ1-2; D is unclear. CDR1 and CDR2 from the germline V gene are MNHNY and SVGAGI (reference sequence). The CDR3 totals 14 residues. V was trimmed by 0 bases and J by 2 bases, leaving 7 bases between them. The CDR3 DNA follows: TGTGCCAGCAGTTACTCGCCCGGGAACTATGGCTACACCTTC. Translated, it gives CASSYSPGNYGYTF.

This chain joins TRBV29-1 and TRBJ1-1; D not resolved. This CDR3 is built from 13 residues. V shed 3 bases and J shed 1 base, with 9 bases lying between them. CDR1 and CDR2 (germline): SQVTM, ANQGSEA. For the CDR3, the DNA is TGCAGCGTTGATCGCTCCAAGAACACTGAAGCTTTCTTT. Encoded protein: CSVDRSKNTEAFF.

V is TRBV28 and J is TRBJ2-2, with D perhaps TRBD1 (5 bases). V shed 7 bases and J shed 5 bases, with 11 bases lying between them. CDR3 size: 13 residues. From germline, CDR1 is MDHEN and CDR2 SYDVKM. The CDR3 coding sequence is TGTGCCAGCATCAATCAGGGAACCGGGGAGCTGTTTTTT. This codes for CASINQGTGELFF.

The chain joins TRBV6-1 to TRBJ1-5, with 7 bases that match TRBD1. The ends lost 6 bases at V and 5 bases at J; junction bases unmatched: 4. Germline CDR1 reads MNHNS; CDR2 reads SASEGT. This CDR3 contains 13 residues. CDR3 sequence (DNA): TGTGCCAGCAGGGGAACAGGGGATCAGCCCCAGCATTTT. The encoded protein is CASRGTGDQPQHF.

This clone was seen a single time. The DNA for the CDR3 is TGTGCCAGCAGCGTAGCGGGACTACCTCAGTTCTTC. Translating gives CASSVAGLPQFF. The rearrangement joins TRBV9 to TRBJ2-1; 7 bases line up with TRBD2. There are 12 residues in the CDR3. Trimming removed 0 bases from V and 13 bases from J; junction bases left unmatched: 4. CDR1 SGDLS and CDR2 YYNGEE come from the germline V gene.

The chain combines TRBV4-1 with TRBJ2-7; 10 bases line up with TRBD2. The germline V gene has CDR1 MGHRA and CDR2 YSYEKL. Germline trimming cut 1 base from V and 3 bases from J; bases unmatched to any gene: 3. CDR3 size: 15 residues. The CDR3 spells CASSQAGTSVYEQYF. The CDR3 DNA is TGCGCCAGCAGCCAAGCCGGGACTAGCGTCTACGAGCAGTACTTC.

The V gene is TRBV30, the J gene TRBJ1-5; possibly TRBD1 for D (5 bases). The CDR3 has 16 amino acids. The germline V gene has CDR1 GTSNPN and CDR2 SVGIG (reference sequence). Trimming stripped 3 bases from V and 0 bases from J, with 15 bases between. Here the CDR3 reads CAWSGARSNSNQPQHF. The CDR3 DNA reads TGTGCCTGGAGCGGGGCGAGGAGCAATAGCAATCAGCCCCAGCATTTT.

The chain is built from TRBV21-1 and TRBJ2-3. TRBV21-1 is assigned pseudogene status. This CDR3 is 15 amino acids long. The CDR3 DNA follows: TGTGCCAGCAGCAAAGCAGAGACCAGCACAGATACGCAGTATTTT. This encodes CASSKAETSTDTQYF.

This chain connects TRBV14 to TRBJ2-1, with TRBD2 matching 13 bases. The germline CDR1 and CDR2 sequences are SGHDN and FVKESK. J lost 5 bases, V lost 3 bases, and 4 bases had no gene match. This CDR3 spans 16 amino acids. The CDR3 loop reads CASSQPGTSGNNEQFF. Written as DNA, the CDR3 is TGTGCCAGCAGCCAGCCCGGGACTAGCGGGAACAATGAGCAGTTCTTC.

This clone was detected once. The V gene is TRBV28, the J gene TRBJ2-7; 7 bases match TRBD1. Germline-derived CDR1 and CDR2 are MDHEN and SYDVKM. The CDR3 consists of 13 residues. The V segment lost 4 bases and the J segment 5 bases; nucleotides outside the gene matches: 5. CDR3 region: CASSSPDRDEQYF. The CDR3 nucleotides read TGTGCCAGCAGTTCCCCTGACAGGGACGAGCAGTACTTC.

The J gene is TRBJ2-7, the V gene TRBV2; tentative D call: TRBD1 (6 bases). Trimming removed 10 bases at V and 1 base at J, with 11 bases between. Per germline, CDR1 SNHLY and CDR2 FYNNEI. The CDR3 is 12 amino acids. The CDR3 DNA is TGTGCCAACAGGGACAATTCCTACGAGCAGTACTTC. Residues: CANRDNSYEQYF.

The chain carries TRBV5-1 and TRBJ2-7; the D call may be TRBD1 or TRBD2 (5 bases each). CDR1 and CDR2 from the germline V gene are SGHRS and YFSETQ. Between the trimmed V and J ends, which lost 1 base and 2 bases, there was a span of 19 bases. The CDR3 sequence is 17 residues long. CDR3 region: CASSLYSGGDRAYEQYF. The CDR3 DNA reads as TGCGCCAGCAGCTTGTACTCAGGAGGAGACAGAGCCTACGAGCAGTACTTC.

The genes are TRBV2 and TRBJ2-7, with 8 positions matching TRBD2. This CDR3 is built from 15 residues. V lost 3 bases and J lost 2; bases outside the gene matches: 6. Germline V lookup: CDR1 SNHLY, CDR2 FYNNEI. CDR3 residues: CASSDVGLATYEQYF. DNA for the CDR3: TGTGCCAGCAGTGATGTAGGACTAGCCACCTACGAGCAGTACTTC.

In its sample, this clone was seen a few times. The chain uses TRBV25-1 and TRBJ1-5; a possible D gene is TRBD1 (5 bases). Germline values: CDR1 MGHDK, CDR2 SYGVNS. The CDR3 sequence is 14 residues long. Trimming stripped 4 bases from V and 0 bases from J, with 7 bases between. CDR3 in amino acids: CASSGQTSNQPQHF. For the CDR3, the DNA is TGTGCCAGCAGTGGACAGACTAGCAATCAGCCCCAGCATTTT. Full variable domain (outside the CDR3, taken from reference TRBV25-1 and TRBJ1-5): EADIYQTPRYLVIGTGKKITLECSQTMGHDKMYWYQQDPGMELHLIHYSYGVNSTEKGDLSSESTVSRIRTEHFPLTLESARPSHTSQYLCASSGQTSNQPQHFGDGTRLSIL.

The chain employs TRBV4-2 and TRBJ1-2, with a possible D match to TRBD1 (5 bases). The CDR3 is 14 residues long. V was pared by 0 bases and J by 0 bases, with 5 bases between. Germline lookup yields CDR1 LGHNA and CDR2 YNFKEQ. As DNA, the CDR3 is TGTGCCAGCAGCCAAGACAGGGCTAACTATGGCTACACCTTC. Protein: CASSQDRANYGYTF.

This chain joins TRBV6-1 and TRBJ2-7; D unclear. The CDR3 spans 12 residues. The germline CDR1 and CDR2 sequences are MNHNS and SASEGT. The V and J ends lost 2 bases and 4 bases respectively, with 6 bases between them. This CDR3 reads CASSEIPYEQYF. In DNA form, the CDR3 reads TGTGCCAGCAGTGAAATACCTTACGAGCAGTACTTC.

The table lists this clone with a count of one. The chain carries TRBV7-3 and TRBJ2-5; perhaps TRBD2 as D (5 bases). CDR3 length: 15 amino acids. V gave up 0 bases and J gave up 5 bases, with 13 bases separating them. Germline lookup yields CDR1 SGHTA and CDR2 FQGTGA. CDR3 sequence: CASSLTVSRGETQYF. The DNA for the CDR3 is TGTGCCAGCAGCTTAACGGTCAGCCGCGGGGAGACCCAGTACTTC.

The chain couples TRBV5-4 to TRBJ2-5, with a weak D call TRBD2 (6 bases). Looked up from germline, CDR1 is SGHNT and CDR2 is YYREEE (reference sequence). The CDR3 runs 16 residues. The V end was cut by 4 bases, the J end by 2 bases, with 18 bases between. The CDR3 sequence is CASSREGRTTQETQYF. The CDR3 DNA is TGTGCCAGCAGCCGAGAGGGGCGGACTACGCAAGAGACCCAGTACTTC.

The chain carries TRBV14 and TRBJ2-1, with a weak D call TRBD1 (6 bases). The CDR3 covers 15 residues. V dropped 4 bases and J dropped 5 bases, with 15 bases sitting between them. Germline V lookup: CDR1 SGHDN, CDR2 FVKESK. The chain's CDR3 is CASSPPGTHDNEQFF. DNA for the CDR3: TGTGCCAGCAGCCCGCCCGGGACACACGACAATGAGCAGTTCTTC.

This clone has a single count. The chain has TRBV19 and TRBJ1-1; 8 bases agree with TRBD1. The ends lost 4 bases at V and 1 base at J; junction bases unmatched: 5. Germline CDR1 and CDR2: LNHDA and SQIVND (reference sequence). This CDR3 region has 15 residues. CDR3 sequence (DNA): TGTGCCAGTAGTAACCGTACAGGGGGGAACACTGAAGCTTTCTTT. This encodes CASSNRTGGNTEAFF.

This clone was observed a few times. V gene TRBV10-3 combines with J gene TRBJ2-5, with 8 bases aligning to TRBD2. Trimming cost V 5 bases and J 5 bases; bases outside gene matches: 10. CDR3 length: 15 amino acids. From germline, CDR1 is ENHRY and CDR2 SYGVKD. For the CDR3, the DNA is TGTGCCATCAGTCCGACTAGCGTAGCACAGGAGACCCAGTACTTC. Protein: CAISPTSVAQETQYF.